This is a list of T cell receptor beta chains from one sample in a study of blood T cell repertoires in COVID-19. The table came from immunoSEQ multiplex PCR; TCRdb's copy has only in-frame clones and leaves some out. The sample includes hundreds of thousands of clones, 70% to 90% of them seen just once. Sequencing used PBMCs or T cells enriched from blood (not recorded which). These receptors originate from a woman aged 25 to 39 who had recovered from COVID-19. Both conserved end residues are part of each CDR3. D genes are given only for firm matches. Rows give clone size only sometimes, using once, few, many, or a class for an expanded clone.

clone_size j_call d_call v_call cdr3_nt cdr3_aa
- TRBJ2-1 TRBD2 TRBV27 TGTGCCACCAATAGCGGGAGTAGCTCCTACAATGAGCAGTTCTTC CATNSGSSSYNEQFF
few TRBJ2-2 - TRBV12-3/TRBV12-4 TGTGCCAGCAGCCCTAGCGCCGGGGAGCTGTTTTTT CASSPSAGELFF
- TRBJ1-6 - TRBV30 TGTGCCTGGAGTGCTTACAGGGTTCAGCCCCTCCACTTT CAWSAYRVQPLHF
- TRBJ1-5 - TRBV6-4 TGTGCCAGCACCGTCGTCCCACGCGGCAGGGGATTTAGCAATCAGCCCCAGCATTTT CASTVVPRGRGFSNQPQHF
- TRBJ1-2 - TRBV9 TGTGCCAGCAGCCCATACTTTTCCCGACCGTCCGGACAGTTTGGCTACACCTTC CASSPYFSRPSGQFGYTF
- TRBJ1-1 TRBD1 TRBV5-1 TGCGCCAGCAGCGAACAGGGGAGGAACACTGAAGCTTTCTTT CASSEQGRNTEAFF
- TRBJ1-2 TRBD1 TRBV13 TGTGCCAGCAGCCCCCGACAGGGAATCTATGGCTACACCTTC CASSPRQGIYGYTF
- TRBJ2-1 TRBD2 TRBV9 TGTGCCAGCAGCCCTCCTAGCGGTAGCTCCTACAATGAGCAGTTCTTC CASSPPSGSSYNEQFF
- TRBJ1-1 - TRBV4-1 TGCGCCAGCAGCCGGGCCGATTCTGCTGAAGCTTTCTTT CASSRADSAEAFF
- TRBJ2-1 - TRBV28 TGTGCCAGCAGGTCCGCGCGCCTCTCCTACAATGAGCAGTTCTTC CASRSARLSYNEQFF
- TRBJ1-2 - TRBV4-1 TGCGCCAGCAGCCAGCCCCGGGGAGGCAGTTATGGCTACACCTTC CASSQPRGGSYGYTF
- TRBJ2-4 TRBD2 TRBV6-2/TRBV6-3 TGTGCCAGCAGTTACCCCAGGCGGGGAGGGTCGGGCCCATACTACAAAAACATTCAGTACTTC CASSYPRRGGSGPYYKNIQYF
- TRBJ1-3 - TRBV2 TGTGCCAGCATAGCGGACTCCGGACTGAGCTCTGGAAACACCATATATTTT CASIADSGLSSGNTIYF
- TRBJ2-1 - TRBV5-5 TGTGCCAGCAGACACGGTAGGGGCTCCTACAATGAGCAGTTCTTC CASRHGRGSYNEQFF
- TRBJ1-3 - TRBV7-2 TGTGCCAGCAGATTGGCCCTCTCTGGAAACACCATATATTTT CASRLALSGNTIYF
- TRBJ2-1 TRBD2 TRBV6-6 TGTGCCAGCAGTTACTCGGGCGGGAGGGCCAGTGAGCAGTTCTTC CASSYSGGRASEQFF
few TRBJ1-2 - TRBV2 TGTGCCAGCGGGGTAGCGGGCTACACCTTC CASGVAGYTF
- TRBJ1-6 TRBD1 TRBV30 TGTGCCTGGAGTGTACGGGGACAGGGGAATTCACCCCTCCACTTT CAWSVRGQGNSPLHF
once TRBJ2-3 TRBD2 TRBV6-4 TGTGCCAGCAGTCCGGGGGGGGGTCCGAATACGCAGTATTTT CASSPGGGPNTQYF
once TRBJ1-1 TRBD1 TRBV5-6 TGTGCCAGCAGCTTAGGGGACAGTCCCACTGAAGCTTTCTTT CASSLGDSPTEAFF
- TRBJ1-2 TRBD1 TRBV4-1 TGCGCCAGCAGCCAAGATGACAGGGAAGGCTATGGCTACACCTTC CASSQDDREGYGYTF
- TRBJ1-3 TRBD1 TRBV20-1 TGCCACAGGGGAGCTGGAAACACCATATATTTT CHRGAGNTIYF
once TRBJ2-2 - TRBV12-5 TGTGCTAGCCCCTCGGGACTGATGAACACCGGGGAGCTGTTTTTT CASPSGLMNTGELFF
- TRBJ1-1 - TRBV4-1 TGCGCCAGCAGCCAAGGGGGCAGCTTGGTCCCTTTAAACACTGAAGCTTTCTTT CASSQGGSLVPLNTEAFF
- TRBJ1-5 - TRBV18 TGTGCCAGCTCACCGGTTGGGGGGGGGAATCAGCCCCAGCATTTT CASSPVGGGNQPQHF
- TRBJ2-3 TRBD2 TRBV28 TGTGCCAGCAAGCTAGCGGGGGCCGTTAGCACAGATACGCAGTATTTT CASKLAGAVSTDTQYF
- TRBJ2-7 TRBD1 TRBV7-8 TGTGCCAGCAGCTTAGGGACAGGGACCTACGAGCAGTACTTC CASSLGTGTYEQYF
- TRBJ2-7 - TRBV28 TGTGCCAGCAGTTTTGGGGCGCCCCGGGAGCAGTACTTC CASSFGAPREQYF
- TRBJ2-1 - TRBV13 TGTGCCAGCAGCCCTCGGGGATACAATGAGCAGTTCTTC CASSPRGYNEQFF
- TRBJ2-6 - TRBV19 TGTGCCAGTAGTATCTTGGGACAAGGAGTCTCTGGGGCCAACGTCCTGACTTTC CASSILGQGVSGANVLTF
few TRBJ1-5 TRBD1 TRBV28 TGTGCCAGCAGCCCTGGGACAGGGTTTCCCAATCAGCCCCAGCATTTT CASSPGTGFPNQPQHF